This entry is about one TCR beta chain. The V segment lost 5 bases and the J segment 1 base; nucleotides outside the gene matches: 8. The CDR3 is 17 residues long. Germline CDR1 reads SGHVS; CDR2 reads FQNEAQ. The entry originates in a study of blood T cell repertoires in COVID-19. The method was immunoSEQ multiplex PCR; TCRdb's version includes in-frame clones alone and lacks a portion of them. This sample carries some 160,000 clones, more than 75% of them seen once, and the ten largest clones take roughly 4.5%. The sample comprised peripheral blood. The V and J genes are TRBV7-8 and TRBJ2-6, with 7 bases identical to TRBD1. This receptor was taken from a man between 18 and 29 years old with COVID-19, enrolled during active disease. Here the CDR3 DNA reads TGTGCCAGCAGCCGGGACAGCGTATGGTCTGGGGCCAACGTCCTGACTTTC. It yields the protein CASSRDSVWSGANVLTF.